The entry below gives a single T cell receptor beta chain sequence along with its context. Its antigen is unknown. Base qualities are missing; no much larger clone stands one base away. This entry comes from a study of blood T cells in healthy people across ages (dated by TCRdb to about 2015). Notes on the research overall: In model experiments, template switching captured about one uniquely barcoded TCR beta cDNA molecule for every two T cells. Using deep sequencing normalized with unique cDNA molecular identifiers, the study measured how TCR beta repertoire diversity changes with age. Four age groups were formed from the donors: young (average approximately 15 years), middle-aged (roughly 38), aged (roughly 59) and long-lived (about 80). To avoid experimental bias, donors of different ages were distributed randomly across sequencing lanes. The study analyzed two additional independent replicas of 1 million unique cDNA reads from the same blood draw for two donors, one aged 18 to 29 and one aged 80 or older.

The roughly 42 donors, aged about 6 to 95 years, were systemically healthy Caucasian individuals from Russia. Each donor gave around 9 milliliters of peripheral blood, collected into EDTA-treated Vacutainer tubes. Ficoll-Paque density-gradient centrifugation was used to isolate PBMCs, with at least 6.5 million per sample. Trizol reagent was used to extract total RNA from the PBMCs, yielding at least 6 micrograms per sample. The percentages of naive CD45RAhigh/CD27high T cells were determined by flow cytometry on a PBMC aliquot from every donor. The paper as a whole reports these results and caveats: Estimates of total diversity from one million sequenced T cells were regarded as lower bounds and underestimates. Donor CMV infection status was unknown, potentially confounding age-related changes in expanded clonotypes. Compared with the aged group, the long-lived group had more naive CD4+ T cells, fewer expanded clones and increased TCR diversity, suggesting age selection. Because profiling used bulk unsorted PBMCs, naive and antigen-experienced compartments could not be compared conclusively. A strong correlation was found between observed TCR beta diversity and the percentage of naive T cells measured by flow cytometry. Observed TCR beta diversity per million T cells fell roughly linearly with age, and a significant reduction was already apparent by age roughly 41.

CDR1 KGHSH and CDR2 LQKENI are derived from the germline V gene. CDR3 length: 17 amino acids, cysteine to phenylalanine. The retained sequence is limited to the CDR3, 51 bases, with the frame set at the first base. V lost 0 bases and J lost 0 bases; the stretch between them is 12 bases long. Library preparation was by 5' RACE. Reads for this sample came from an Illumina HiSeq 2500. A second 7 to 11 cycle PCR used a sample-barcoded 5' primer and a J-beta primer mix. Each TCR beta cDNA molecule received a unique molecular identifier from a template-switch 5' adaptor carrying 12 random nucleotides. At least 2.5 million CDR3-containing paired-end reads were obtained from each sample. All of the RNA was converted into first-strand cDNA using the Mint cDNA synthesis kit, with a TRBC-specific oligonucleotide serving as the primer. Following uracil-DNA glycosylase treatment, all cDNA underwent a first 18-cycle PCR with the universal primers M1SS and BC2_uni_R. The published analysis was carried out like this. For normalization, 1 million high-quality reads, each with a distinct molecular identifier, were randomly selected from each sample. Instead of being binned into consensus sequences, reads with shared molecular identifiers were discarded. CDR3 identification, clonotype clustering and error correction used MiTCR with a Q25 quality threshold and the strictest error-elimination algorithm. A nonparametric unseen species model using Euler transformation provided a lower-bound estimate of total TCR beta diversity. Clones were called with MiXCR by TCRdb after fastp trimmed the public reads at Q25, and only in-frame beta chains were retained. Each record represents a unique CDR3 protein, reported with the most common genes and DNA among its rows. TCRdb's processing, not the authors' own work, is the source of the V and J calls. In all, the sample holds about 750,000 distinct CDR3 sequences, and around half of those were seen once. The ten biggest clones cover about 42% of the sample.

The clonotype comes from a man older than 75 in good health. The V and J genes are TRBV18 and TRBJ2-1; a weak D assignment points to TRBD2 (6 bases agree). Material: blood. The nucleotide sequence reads TGTGCCAGCTCACCACCGCTAGCGCCGGGCTCCTACAATGAGCAGTTCTTC. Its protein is CASSPPLAPGSYNEQFF. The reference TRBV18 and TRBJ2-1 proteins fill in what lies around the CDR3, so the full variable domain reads NAGVMQNPRHLVRRRGQEARLRCSPMKGHSHVYWYRQLPEEGLKFMVYLQKENIIDESGMPKERFSAEFPKEGPSILRIQQVVRGDSAAYFCASSPPLAPGSYNEQFFGPGTRLTVL.